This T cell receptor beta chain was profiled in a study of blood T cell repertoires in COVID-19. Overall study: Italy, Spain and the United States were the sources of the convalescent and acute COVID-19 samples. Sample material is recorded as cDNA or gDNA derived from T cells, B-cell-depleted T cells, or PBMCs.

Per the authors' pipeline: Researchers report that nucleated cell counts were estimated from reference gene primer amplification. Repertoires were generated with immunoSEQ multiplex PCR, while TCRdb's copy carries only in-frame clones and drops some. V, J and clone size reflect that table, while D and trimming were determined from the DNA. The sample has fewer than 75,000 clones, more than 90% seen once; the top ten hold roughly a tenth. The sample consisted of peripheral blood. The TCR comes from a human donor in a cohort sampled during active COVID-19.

CDR3 DNA sequence: TGTGCCAGCAGCAAACAGGGGCAGACCCAGTACTTC. Protein product: CASSKQGQTQYF. This chain links TRBV5-6 with TRBJ2-5, with 7 bases lining up with TRBD1. The CDR3 length is 12 residues. V shed 4 bases and J 6 bases; nucleotides not matched to a gene: 3. CDR1 is SGHDT, CDR2 YYEEEE, per germline.